This paragraph covers one T cell receptor beta chain sequence. The antigen is not known. These data belong to a study of shared clonotypes between healthy human individuals. Notes on the study in general: Only blood underwent sampling, and tissue repertoires likely differ.

There are 16 residues in the CDR3. V lost 0 bases to trimming and J lost 4 bases, with 13 bases between them. Germline values: CDR1 SGHDT, CDR2 YYEEEE. TCRdb's table, derived via immunoSEQ multiplex PCR, lists solely in-frame clones and lacks some. The sample lists around 1,900,000 clones, approximately 92% occurring once. CD8 cells regarded as naive lacked CD45RO, were positively chosen for CCR7, and omitted terminally differentiated effector memory CD45RA+ cells. This receptor was identified in a man aged 18 to 29 in good health. Some clones in this sample may be carry-over from other donors' samples. The sample taken for sequencing was naive CD8+ T cells from PBMCs. The chain is built from TRBV5-6 and TRBJ2-2; unclear D gene. CDR3 amino acids: CASSLGWVTGTGELFF. The CDR3 bases are TGTGCCAGCAGCTTGGGATGGGTGACGGGCACCGGGGAGCTGTTTTTT.